This is a list of T cell receptor beta chains from one sample in a study of T cell repertoires in cytomegalovirus infection. TCRdb redid the calling of the reads with MiXCR, one entry per CDR3 protein. This table holds fewer than 80,000 distinct CDR3 sequences, 3.7% found once. The sequencing sample was made of PBMCs. These receptors all stem from a human donor in good health (CMV status not recorded). Some clones in this sample may be carry-over from other donors' samples. Both conserved end residues are part of each CDR3. A D gene is named only where the DNA matches it firmly. Some rows have no size entry. The others give once, few or many, or a class for an expanded clone.

size	J	V	length	D	DNA	CDR3
many	TRBJ2-3	TRBV15	14	NA	TGTGCCACCAGCAGGAGTATCCTCACAGATACGCAGTATTTT	CATSRSILTDTQYF
many	TRBJ1-5	TRBV7-8	15	NA	TGTGCCAGCAGCTTAGATCGGGTTAGCAATCAGCCCCAGCATTTT	CASSLDRVSNQPQHF
many	TRBJ2-1	TRBV10-3	15	TRBD2	TGTGCCATCATGGAAAGGAGCGGGGGGCGCGGTGAGCAGTTCTTC	CAIMERSGGRGEQFF
many	TRBJ1-3	TRBV19	13	NA	TGTGCCAGTATCGCGAACTCTGGAAACACCATATATTTT	CASIANSGNTIYF
many	TRBJ2-7	TRBV7-2	14	TRBD2	TGTGCCAGCAGCCCGGGGGGGGACCGCTACGAGCAGTACTTC	CASSPGGDRYEQYF
many	TRBJ2-3	TRBV30	17	NA	TGTGCCTGGAGTGTACGCGTCGGGGTAACTAAGACAGATACGCAGTATTTT	CAWSVRVGVTKTDTQYF
many	TRBJ2-1	TRBV5-5	13	NA	TGTGCCAGCAGCTTCGGGACTGGGAATGAGCAGTTCTTC	CASSFGTGNEQFF
many	TRBJ2-7	TRBV11-2	14	TRBD2	TGTGCCAGCAGCTTATACGGGGGGGCCTACGAGCAGTACTTC	CASSLYGGAYEQYF
many	TRBJ1-3	TRBV7-2	15	NA	TGTGCCAGCAGCTTAGTCGGGAGCTCTGGAAACACCATATATTTT	CASSLVGSSGNTIYF
many	TRBJ2-2	TRBV7-9	10	NA	TGTGCCAGCAGTTCCGGGGAGCTGTTTTTT	CASSSGELFF
many	TRBJ1-5	TRBV28	16	NA	TGTGCCAGCAGTTCGTTCGGCGGGGGGAGAAATCAGCCCCAGCATTTT	CASSSFGGGRNQPQHF
many	TRBJ2-3	TRBV20-1	14	TRBD2	TGCAGTGCTAGCGGGGGGGCCGTATCAGATACGCAGTATTTT	CSASGGAVSDTQYF
NA	TRBJ1-1	TRBV5-1	14	TRBD1	TGCGCCAGCAGCGTGGACAGGGTGAACACTGAAGCTTTCTTT	CASSVDRVNTEAFF
many	TRBJ1-5	TRBV7-2	14	TRBD1	TGTGCCAGCAGCAACAGGGGGGGCGACCAGCCCCAGCATTTT	CASSNRGGDQPQHF
many	TRBJ2-3	TRBV7-3	14	NA	TGTGCCAGCAGCTTGGATCAGGGCACAGATACGCAGTATTTT	CASSLDQGTDTQYF
many	TRBJ2-1	TRBV7-2	14	NA	TGTGCCAGCAGCTTCGGGGGCGGATACAATGAGCAGTTCTTC	CASSFGGGYNEQFF
many	TRBJ2-7	TRBV7-2	14	NA	TGTGCCAGCAGCTTAGTCTCTAGTATCTACGAGCAGTACTTC	CASSLVSSIYEQYF